This T cell receptor beta chain was recorded in a study of cytomegalovirus exposure and HLA in healthy donors. A multiplex PCR was run with 60 Vbeta primers and 13 Jbeta primers. TCRdb's copy holds only in-frame clones and misses some; the assay was immunoSEQ multiplex PCR. The sample lists more than 100,000 clones, about 80% occurring once. Healthy donors of bone marrow made up the group. The CDR3 has 13 amino acids. Germline V gene sequence: CDR1 SGHAT, CDR2 FQNNGV. Trimming took off 5 bases at V and 4 bases at J, with 11 bases between the two ends. Material: PBMCs. The clonotype originates from a man aged 40-49 years in good health and CMV-seronegative. The chain uses TRBV11-2 and TRBJ1-2, with D possibly matching TRBD1 (6 bases). CDR3 residues: CASSRGQTYGYTF. The CDR3 DNA is TGTGCCAGCAGCCGGGGACAAACCTATGGCTACACCTTC.